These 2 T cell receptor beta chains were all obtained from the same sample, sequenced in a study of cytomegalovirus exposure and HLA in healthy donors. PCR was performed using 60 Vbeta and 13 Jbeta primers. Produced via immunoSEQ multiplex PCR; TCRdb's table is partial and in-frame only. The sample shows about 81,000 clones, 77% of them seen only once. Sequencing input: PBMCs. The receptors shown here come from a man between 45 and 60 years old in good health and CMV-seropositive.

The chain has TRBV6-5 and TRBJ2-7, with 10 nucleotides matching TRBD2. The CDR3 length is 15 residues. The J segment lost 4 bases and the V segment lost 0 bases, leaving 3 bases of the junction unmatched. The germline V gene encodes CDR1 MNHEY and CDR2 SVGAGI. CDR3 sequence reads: CASSYSSSGSYEQYF. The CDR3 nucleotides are TGTGCCAGCAGTTACTCGTCTAGCGGGAGTTACGAGCAGTACTTC.

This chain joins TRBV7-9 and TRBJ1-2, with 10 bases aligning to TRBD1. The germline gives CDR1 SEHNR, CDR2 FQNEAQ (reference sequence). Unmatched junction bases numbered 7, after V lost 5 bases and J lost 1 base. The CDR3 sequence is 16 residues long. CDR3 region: CASSTRTGGNNYGYTF. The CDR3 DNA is TGTGCCAGCAGCACCCGGACAGGGGGAAATAACTATGGCTACACCTTC. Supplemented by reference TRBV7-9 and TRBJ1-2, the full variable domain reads DTGVSQNPRHKITKRGQNVTFRCDPISEHNRLYWYRQTLGQGPEFLTYFQNEAQLEKSRLLSDRFSAERPKGSFSTLEIQRTEQGDSAMYLCASSTRTGGNNYGYTFGSGTRLTVV.